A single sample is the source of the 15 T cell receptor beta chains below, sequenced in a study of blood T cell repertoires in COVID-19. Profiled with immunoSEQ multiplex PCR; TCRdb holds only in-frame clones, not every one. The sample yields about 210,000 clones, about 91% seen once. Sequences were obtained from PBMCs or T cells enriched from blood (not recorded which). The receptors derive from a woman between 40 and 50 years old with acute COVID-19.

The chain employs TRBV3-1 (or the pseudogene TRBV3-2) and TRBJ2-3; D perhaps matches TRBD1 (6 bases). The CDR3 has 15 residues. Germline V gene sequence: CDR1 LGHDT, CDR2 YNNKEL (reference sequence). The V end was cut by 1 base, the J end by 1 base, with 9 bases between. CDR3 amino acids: CASSQAGAGTDTQYF. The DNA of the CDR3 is TGTGCCAGCAGCCAAGCAGGGGCCGGCACAGATACGCAGTATTTT.

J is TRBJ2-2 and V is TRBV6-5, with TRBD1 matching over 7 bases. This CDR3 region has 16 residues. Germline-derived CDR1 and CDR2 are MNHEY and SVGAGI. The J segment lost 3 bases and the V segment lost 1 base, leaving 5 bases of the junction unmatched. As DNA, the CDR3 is TGTGCCAGCAGTTACTTCACAGGGGTCGACACCGGGGAGCTGTTTTTT. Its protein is CASSYFTGVDTGELFF.

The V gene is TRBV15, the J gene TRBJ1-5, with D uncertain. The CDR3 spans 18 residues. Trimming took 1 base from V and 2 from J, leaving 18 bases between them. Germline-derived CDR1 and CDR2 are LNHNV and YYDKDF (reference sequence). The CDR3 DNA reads TGTGCCACCAGCAGAGTGCCCGTGGGAGGGTCCGGCAATCAGCCCCAGCATTTT. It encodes CATSRVPVGGSGNQPQHF.

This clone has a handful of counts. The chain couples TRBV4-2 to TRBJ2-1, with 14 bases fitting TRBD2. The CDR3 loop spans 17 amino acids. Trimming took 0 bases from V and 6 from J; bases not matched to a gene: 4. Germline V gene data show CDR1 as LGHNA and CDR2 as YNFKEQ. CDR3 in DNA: TGTGCCAGCAGCCAAGAACCGACTAGCGGGGGGGTCAATGAGCAGTTCTTC. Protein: CASSQEPTSGGVNEQFF.

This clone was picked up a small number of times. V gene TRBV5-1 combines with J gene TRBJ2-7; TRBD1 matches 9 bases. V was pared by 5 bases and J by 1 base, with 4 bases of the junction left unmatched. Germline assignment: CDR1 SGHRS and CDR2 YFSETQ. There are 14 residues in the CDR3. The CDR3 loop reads CASSIGTGSYEQYF. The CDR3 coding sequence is TGCGCCAGCAGTATAGGGACAGGGTCCTACGAGCAGTACTTC. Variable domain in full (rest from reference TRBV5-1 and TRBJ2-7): KAGVTQTPRYLIKTRGQQVTLSCSPISGHRSVSWYQQTPGQGLQFLFEYFSETQRNKGNFPGRFSGRQFSNSRSEMNVSTLELGDSALYLCASSIGTGSYEQYFGPGTRLTVT.

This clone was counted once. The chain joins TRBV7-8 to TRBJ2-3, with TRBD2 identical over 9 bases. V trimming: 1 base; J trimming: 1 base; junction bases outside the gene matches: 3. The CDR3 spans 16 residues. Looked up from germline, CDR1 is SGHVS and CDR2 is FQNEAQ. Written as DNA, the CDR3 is TGTGCCAGCAGCTTAGTGGTAGCGGGGGGCACAGATACGCAGTATTTT. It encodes CASSLVVAGGTDTQYF.

CDR3: CASSPGDGGASETQYF. The CDR3, as DNA: TGTGCCAGCAGCCCAGGGGACGGGGGGGCATCGGAGACCCAGTACTTC. The chain links TRBV9 to TRBJ2-5, with 8 bases identical to TRBD2. Germline values: CDR1 SGDLS, CDR2 YYNGEE. Germline trimming cut 4 bases from V and 5 bases from J; bases unmatched to any gene: 13. The CDR3 sequence is 16 residues long.

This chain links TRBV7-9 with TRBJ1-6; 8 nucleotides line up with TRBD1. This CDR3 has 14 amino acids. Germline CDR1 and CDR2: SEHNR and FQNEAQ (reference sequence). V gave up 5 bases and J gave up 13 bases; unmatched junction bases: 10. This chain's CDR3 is CASSGDRGYAPLHF. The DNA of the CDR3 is TGTGCCAGCAGCGGAGACAGGGGTTACGCTCCCCTCCACTTT.

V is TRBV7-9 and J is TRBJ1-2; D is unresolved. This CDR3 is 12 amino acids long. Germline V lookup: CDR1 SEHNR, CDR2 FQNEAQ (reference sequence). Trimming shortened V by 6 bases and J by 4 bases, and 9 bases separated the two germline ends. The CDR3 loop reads CASSKTGYGYTF. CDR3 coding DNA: TGTGCCAGCAGTAAAACCGGCTATGGCTACACCTTC. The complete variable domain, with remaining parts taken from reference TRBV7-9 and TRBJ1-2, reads DTGVSQNPRHKITKRGQNVTFRCDPISEHNRLYWYRQTLGQGPEFLTYFQNEAQLEKSRLLSDRFSAERPKGSFSTLEIQRTEQGDSAMYLCASSKTGYGYTFGSGTRLTVV.

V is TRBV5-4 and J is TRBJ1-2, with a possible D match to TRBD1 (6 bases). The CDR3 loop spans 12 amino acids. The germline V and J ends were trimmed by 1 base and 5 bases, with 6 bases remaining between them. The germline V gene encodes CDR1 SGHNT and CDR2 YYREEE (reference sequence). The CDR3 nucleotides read TGTGCCAGCAGCTTGACAGGGTATGGCTACACCTTC. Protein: CASSLTGYGYTF.

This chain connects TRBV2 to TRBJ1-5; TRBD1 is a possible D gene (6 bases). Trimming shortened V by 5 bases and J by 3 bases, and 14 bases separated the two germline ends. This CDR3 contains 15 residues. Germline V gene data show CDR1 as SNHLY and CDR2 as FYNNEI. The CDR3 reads CASSIQGFDNQPQHF. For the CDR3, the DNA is TGTGCCAGCAGTATCCAGGGGTTTGACAATCAGCCCCAGCATTTT.

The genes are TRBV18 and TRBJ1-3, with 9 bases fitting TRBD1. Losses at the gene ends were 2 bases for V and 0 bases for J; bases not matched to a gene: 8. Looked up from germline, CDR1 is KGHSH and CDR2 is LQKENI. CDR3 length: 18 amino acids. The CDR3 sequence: CASSPDGQGWSSGNTIYF. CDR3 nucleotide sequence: TGTGCCAGCTCACCAGATGGACAGGGGTGGAGCTCTGGAAACACCATATATTTT. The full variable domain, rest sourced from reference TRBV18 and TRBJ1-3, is NAGVMQNPRHLVRRRGQEARLRCSPMKGHSHVYWYRQLPEEGLKFMVYLQKENIIDESGMPKERFSAEFPKEGPSILRIQQVVRGDSAAYFCASSPDGQGWSSGNTIYFGEGSWLTVV.

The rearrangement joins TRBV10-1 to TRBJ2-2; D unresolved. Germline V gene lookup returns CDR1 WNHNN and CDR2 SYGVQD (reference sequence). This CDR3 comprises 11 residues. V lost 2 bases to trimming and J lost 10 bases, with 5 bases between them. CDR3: CASSEGLELFF. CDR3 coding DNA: TGCGCCAGCAGTGAGGGCTTGGAGCTGTTTTTT.

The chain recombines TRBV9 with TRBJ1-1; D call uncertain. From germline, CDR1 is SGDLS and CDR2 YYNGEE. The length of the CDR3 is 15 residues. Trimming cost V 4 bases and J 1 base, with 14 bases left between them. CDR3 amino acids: CASSSSQQQNTEAFF. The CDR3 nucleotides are TGTGCCAGCAGCTCCTCCCAACAACAGAACACTGAAGCTTTCTTT.

The CDR3 protein is CASPSYRSLNTEAFF. The CDR3 coding sequence is TGCGCCAGTCCGAGTTACAGGAGCTTGAACACTGAAGCTTTCTTT. The genes are TRBV10-1 and TRBJ1-1, with TRBD1 as a possible D gene (5 bases). Germline CDR1 reads WNHNN; CDR2 reads SYGVQD (reference sequence). The V and J ends lost 9 bases and 0 bases respectively, with 17 bases between them. The CDR3 contains 15 residues.